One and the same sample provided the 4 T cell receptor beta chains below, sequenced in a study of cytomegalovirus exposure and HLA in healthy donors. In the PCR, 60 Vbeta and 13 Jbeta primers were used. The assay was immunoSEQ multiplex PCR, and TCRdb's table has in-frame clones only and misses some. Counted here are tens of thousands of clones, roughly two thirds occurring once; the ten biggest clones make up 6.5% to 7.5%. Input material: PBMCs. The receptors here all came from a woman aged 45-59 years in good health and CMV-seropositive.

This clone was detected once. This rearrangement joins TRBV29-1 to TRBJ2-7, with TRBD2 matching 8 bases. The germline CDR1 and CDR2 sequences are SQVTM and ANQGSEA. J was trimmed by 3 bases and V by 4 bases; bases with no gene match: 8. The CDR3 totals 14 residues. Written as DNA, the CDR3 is TGCAGCGTTGTTTCCGGGGGGGCCGGCTACGAGCAGTACTTC. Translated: CSVVSGGAGYEQYF.

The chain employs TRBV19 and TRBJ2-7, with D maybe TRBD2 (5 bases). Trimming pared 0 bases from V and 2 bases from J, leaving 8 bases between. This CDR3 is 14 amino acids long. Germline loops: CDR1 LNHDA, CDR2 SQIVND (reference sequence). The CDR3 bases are TGTGCCAGTAGTATAGAGCTAGCTACCTACGAGCAGTACTTC. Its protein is CASSIELATYEQYF. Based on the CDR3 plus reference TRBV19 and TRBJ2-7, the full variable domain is DGGITQSPKYLFRKEGQNVTLSCEQNLNHDAMYWYRQDPGQGLRLIYYSQIVNDFQKGDIAEGYSVSREKKESFPLTVTSAQKNPTAFYLCASSIELATYEQYFGPGTRLTVT.

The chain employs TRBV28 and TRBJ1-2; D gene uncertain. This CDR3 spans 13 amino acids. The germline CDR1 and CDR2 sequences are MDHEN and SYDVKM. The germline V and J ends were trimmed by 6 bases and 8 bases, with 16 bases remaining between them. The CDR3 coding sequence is TGTGCCAGCAGCCCCACCTACTCTAGCGGCTACACCTTC. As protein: CASSPTYSSGYTF.

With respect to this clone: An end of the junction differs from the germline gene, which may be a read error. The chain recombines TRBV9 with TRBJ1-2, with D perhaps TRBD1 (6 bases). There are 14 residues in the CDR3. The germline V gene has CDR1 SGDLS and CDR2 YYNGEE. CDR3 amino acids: CAGSEQQGSSGYTF. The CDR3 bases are TGTGCCGGCAGCGAACAACAGGGCTCTTCGGGCTACACCTTC.